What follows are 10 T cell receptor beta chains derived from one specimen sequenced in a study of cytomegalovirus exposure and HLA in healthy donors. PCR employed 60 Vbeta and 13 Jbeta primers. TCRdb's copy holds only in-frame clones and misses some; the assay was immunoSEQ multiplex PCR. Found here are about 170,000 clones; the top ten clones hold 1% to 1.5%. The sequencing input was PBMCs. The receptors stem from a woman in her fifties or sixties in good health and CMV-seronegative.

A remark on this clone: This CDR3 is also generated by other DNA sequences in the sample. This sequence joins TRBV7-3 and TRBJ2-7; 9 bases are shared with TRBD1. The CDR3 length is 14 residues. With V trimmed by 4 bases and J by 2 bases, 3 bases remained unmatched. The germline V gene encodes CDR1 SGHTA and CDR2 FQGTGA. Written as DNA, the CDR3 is TGTGCCAGCAGCTCGGGACAGGGAGCCTACGAGCAGTACTTC. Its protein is CASSSGQGAYEQYF.

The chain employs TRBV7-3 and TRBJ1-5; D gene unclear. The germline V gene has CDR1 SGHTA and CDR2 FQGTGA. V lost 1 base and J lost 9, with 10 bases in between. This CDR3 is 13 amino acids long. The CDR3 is CASSLNPGSPQHF. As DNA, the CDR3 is TGTGCCAGCAGCTTAAACCCGGGGTCGCCCCAGCATTTT.

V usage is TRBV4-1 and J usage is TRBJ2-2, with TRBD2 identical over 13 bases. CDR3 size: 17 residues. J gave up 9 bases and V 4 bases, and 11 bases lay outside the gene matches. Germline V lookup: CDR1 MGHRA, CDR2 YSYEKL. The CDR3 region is CASSRGGLAGNGRELFF. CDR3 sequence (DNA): TGCGCCAGCAGCCGAGGGGGACTAGCGGGGAATGGTAGGGAGCTGTTTTTT.

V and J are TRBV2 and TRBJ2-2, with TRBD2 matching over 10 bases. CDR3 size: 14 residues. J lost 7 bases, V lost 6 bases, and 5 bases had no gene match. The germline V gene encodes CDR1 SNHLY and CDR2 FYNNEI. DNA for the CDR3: TGTGCCAGCAGACAAGCGGGAGGGAACGGGGAGCTGTTTTTT. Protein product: CASRQAGGNGELFF.

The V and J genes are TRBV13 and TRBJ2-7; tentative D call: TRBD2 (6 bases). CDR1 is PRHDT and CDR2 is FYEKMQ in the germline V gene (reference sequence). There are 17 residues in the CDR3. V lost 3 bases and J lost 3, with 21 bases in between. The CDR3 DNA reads TGTGCCAGCAGCTTTAGCCCTGGATGGGGAGGCGTCTACGAGCAGTACTTC. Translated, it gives CASSFSPGWGGVYEQYF.

The CDR3 protein is CASSGSGTVYEQYF. Here the CDR3 DNA reads TGTGCCAGCTCAGGCTCCGGGACAGTGTACGAGCAGTACTTC. This sequence joins TRBV18 and TRBJ2-7, with 7 bases matching TRBD1. Trimming at V came to 5 bases and at J to 4 bases, leaving 8 bases not matched to a gene. The CDR3 runs to 14 residues. Germline V gene data show CDR1 as KGHSH and CDR2 as LQKENI.

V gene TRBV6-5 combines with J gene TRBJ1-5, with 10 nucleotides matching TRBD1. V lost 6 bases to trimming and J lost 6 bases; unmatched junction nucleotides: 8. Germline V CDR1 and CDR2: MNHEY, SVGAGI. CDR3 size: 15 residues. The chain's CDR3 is CASRSTDRGLQPQHF. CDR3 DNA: TGTGCCAGCAGATCAACCGACAGGGGGCTTCAGCCCCAGCATTTT.

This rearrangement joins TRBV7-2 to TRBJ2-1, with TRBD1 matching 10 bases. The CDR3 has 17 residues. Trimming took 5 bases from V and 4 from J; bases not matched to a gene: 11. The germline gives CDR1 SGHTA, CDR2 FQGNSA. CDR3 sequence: CASSPFIGTGVYNEQFF. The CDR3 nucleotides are TGTGCCAGCAGCCCCTTCATTGGGACAGGGGTTTACAATGAGCAGTTCTTC.

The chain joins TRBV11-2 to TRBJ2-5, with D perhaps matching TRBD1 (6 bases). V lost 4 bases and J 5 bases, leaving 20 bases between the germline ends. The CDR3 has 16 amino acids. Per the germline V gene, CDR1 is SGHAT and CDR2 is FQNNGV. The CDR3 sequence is CASSWSLQGVGETQYF. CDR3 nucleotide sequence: TGTGCCAGCAGCTGGAGCCTACAGGGAGTTGGGGAGACCCAGTACTTC.

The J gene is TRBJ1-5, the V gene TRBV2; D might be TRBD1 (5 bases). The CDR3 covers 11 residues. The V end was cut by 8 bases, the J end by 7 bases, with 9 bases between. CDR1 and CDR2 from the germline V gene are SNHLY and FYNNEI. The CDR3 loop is CASGTSQPQHF. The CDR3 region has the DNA TGTGCCAGCGGGACTAGCCAGCCCCAGCATTTT.